Below are 9 T cell receptor beta chains sequenced from a single sample in a study of T cell repertoires in cytomegalovirus infection. Each CDR3 protein gets one entry after TCRdb re-called the reads with MiXCR. The sample includes under 200,000 distinct CDR3 sequences, about a sixth seen only once; the top ten take roughly a sixth. Input material: CD8+ T cells from PBMCs. Receptors originate from a human donor in good health (CMV status not recorded). Some clones in this sample may be carry-over from other donors' samples.

The chain links TRBV30 to TRBJ2-7; D unresolved. The V gene lost 5 bases and the J gene lost 3 bases, with 14 bases spanning the gap. Germline CDR1 is GTSNPN and CDR2 is SVGIG (reference sequence). There are 13 residues in the CDR3. The CDR3 is CAWEGAGVYEQYF. CDR3 sequence (DNA): TGTGCCTGGGAAGGCGCAGGTGTCTACGAGCAGTACTTC. Full variable domain (rest looked up from reference TRBV30 and TRBJ2-7): SQTIHQWPATLVQPVGSPLSLECTVEGTSNPNLYWYRQAAGRGLQLLFYSVGIGQISSEVPQNLSASRPQDRQFILSSKKLLLSDSGFYLCAWEGAGVYEQYFGPGTRLTVT.

V gene TRBV12-3 or TRBV12-4 combines with J gene TRBJ2-1; D might be TRBD1 (6 bases). The length of the CDR3 is 12 residues. The V end was cut by 4 bases, the J end by 9 bases, with 10 bases between. CDR3 sequence: CASSWGRREQFF. CDR3 bases: TGTGCCAGCAGTTGGGGGCGTCGTGAGCAGTTCTTC.

The sample holds a few counts of this clonotype. V is TRBV10-3 and J is TRBJ2-1, with a tentative D call TRBD1 (6 bases). Trimming removed 6 bases at V and 6 bases at J, with 12 bases between. Germline V CDR1 and CDR2: ENHRY, SYGVKD. There are 13 residues in the CDR3. CDR3 amino acids: CAIRSQGGNEQFF. The CDR3 DNA is TGTGCCATCAGGTCACAGGGTGGCAATGAGCAGTTCTTC.

There are many counts of this clonotype. The chain has TRBV7-9 and TRBJ2-7, with D possibly TRBD2 on 5 matching bases. Germline V gene sequence: CDR1 SEHNR, CDR2 FQNEAQ (reference sequence). V shed 8 bases and J shed 7 bases, with 15 bases lying between them. The CDR3 is 12 amino acids. The CDR3 reads CASGIVGREQYF. CDR3 sequence (DNA): TGTGCCAGCGGAATCGTAGGGAGAGAGCAGTACTTC.

Only a few counts were recorded for this clonotype. This rearrangement joins TRBV7-2 to TRBJ2-1, with 11 nucleotides matching TRBD2. J was trimmed by 7 bases and V by 5 bases; bases with no gene match: 13. Germline CDR1 and CDR2: SGHTA and FQGNSA. The CDR3 is made up of 17 amino acids. The CDR3 region is CASSPLGGTSGYNEQFF. CDR3 sequence (DNA): TGTGCCAGCAGCCCCCTTGGCGGGACTAGCGGATATAATGAGCAGTTCTTC.

V gene TRBV7-2 combines with J gene TRBJ2-1, with 7 nucleotides matching TRBD2. V was clipped by 1 base and J by 2 bases; unmatched bases: 5. Germline-derived CDR1 and CDR2 are SGHTA and FQGNSA. The CDR3 totals 16 residues. For the CDR3, the DNA is TGTGCCAGCAGCTTAGACGCGGGAGTACCCTACAATGAGCAGTTCTTC. Translation gives CASSLDAGVPYNEQFF.

This clonotype has more than one count but fewer than ten. Written as DNA, the CDR3 is TGTGCCAGCAGCTTAACTCTAGCGCATGAGCAGTTCTTC. Translating it yields CASSLTLAHEQFF. V and J are TRBV7-3 and TRBJ2-1; tentatively, D is TRBD2 (6 bases). The CDR3 is made up of 13 amino acids. Germline CDR1 is SGHTA and CDR2 is FQGTGA. Deletions cut 0 bases from V and 8 bases from J, with 8 bases between. Filled out from reference TRBV7-3 and TRBJ2-1, the complete variable domain reads GAGVSQTPSNKVTEKGKYVELRCDPISGHTALYWYRQSLGQGPEFLIYFQGTGAADDSGLPNDRFFAVRPEGSVSTLKIQRTERGDSAVYLCASSLTLAHEQFFGPGTRLTVL.

The rearrangement uses TRBV28 and TRBJ1-4, with unresolved D. V lost 5 bases and J 0 bases, leaving 7 bases between the germline ends. CDR1 and CDR2 (germline): MDHEN, SYDVKM. The CDR3 totals 14 residues. The CDR3 is CASSVLSTNEKLFF. The CDR3 DNA is TGTGCCAGCAGTGTTCTCTCAACTAATGAAAAACTGTTTTTT.

The rearrangement uses TRBV6-1 and TRBJ2-2; 8 bases match TRBD2. The germline CDR1 and CDR2 sequences are MNHNS and SASEGT. V shed 6 bases, J shed 8 bases, and the junction held 5 bases outside the gene matches. This CDR3 comprises 13 residues. Here the CDR3 DNA reads TGTGCCAGCAGCTCCGGACTAGCTGGGGAGCTGTTTTTT. Amino acid sequence: CASSSGLAGELFF.